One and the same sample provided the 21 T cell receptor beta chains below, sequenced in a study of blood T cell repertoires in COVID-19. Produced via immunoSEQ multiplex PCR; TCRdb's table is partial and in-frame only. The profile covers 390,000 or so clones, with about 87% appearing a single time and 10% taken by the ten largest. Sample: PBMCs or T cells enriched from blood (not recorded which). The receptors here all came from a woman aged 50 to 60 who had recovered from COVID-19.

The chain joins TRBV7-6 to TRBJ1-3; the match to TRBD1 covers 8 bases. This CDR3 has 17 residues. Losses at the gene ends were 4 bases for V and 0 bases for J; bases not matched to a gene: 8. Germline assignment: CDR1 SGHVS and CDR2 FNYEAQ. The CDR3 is CASSSGGQAVSGNTIYF. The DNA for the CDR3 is TGTGCCAGCAGCTCGGGGGGACAGGCGGTCTCTGGAAACACCATATATTTT.

For the CDR3, the DNA is TGTGCCTGGAATGGGGGGTCGGGGGAAAAACTGTTTTTT. Translated, it gives CAWNGGSGEKLFF. The rearrangement links TRBV30 to TRBJ1-4; a possible D gene is TRBD1 (5 bases). Trimming took 4 bases from V and 8 from J, leaving 14 bases between them. The CDR3 contains 13 residues. CDR1 is GTSNPN, CDR2 SVGIG, per germline (reference sequence).

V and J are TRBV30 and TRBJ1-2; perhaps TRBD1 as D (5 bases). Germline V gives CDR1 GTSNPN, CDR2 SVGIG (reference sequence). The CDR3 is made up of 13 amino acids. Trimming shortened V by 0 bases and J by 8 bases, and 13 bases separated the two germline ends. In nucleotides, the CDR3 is TGTGCCTGGAGTGTCGACAGAATGAGAGGCTACACCTTC. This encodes CAWSVDRMRGYTF.

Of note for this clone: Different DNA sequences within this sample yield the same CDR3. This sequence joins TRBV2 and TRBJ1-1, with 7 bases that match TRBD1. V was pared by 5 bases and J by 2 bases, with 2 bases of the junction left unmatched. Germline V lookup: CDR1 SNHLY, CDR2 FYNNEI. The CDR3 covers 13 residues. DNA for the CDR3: TGTGCCAGCAGTCGACAGGGAAACACTGAAGCTTTCTTT. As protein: CASSRQGNTEAFF.

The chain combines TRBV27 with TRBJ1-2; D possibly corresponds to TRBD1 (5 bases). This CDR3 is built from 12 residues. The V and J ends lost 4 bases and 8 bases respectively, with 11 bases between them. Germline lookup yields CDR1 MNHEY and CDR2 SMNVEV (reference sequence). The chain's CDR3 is CASSSRGLGYTF. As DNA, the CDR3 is TGTGCCAGCAGTTCGCGGGGGTTAGGCTACACCTTC.

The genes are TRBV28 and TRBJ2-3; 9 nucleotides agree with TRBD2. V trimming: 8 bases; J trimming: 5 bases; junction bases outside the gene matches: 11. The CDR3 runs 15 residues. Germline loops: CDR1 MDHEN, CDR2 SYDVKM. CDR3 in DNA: TGTGCCAGCGGTCTTAGCGGGGGAACCGGAGATACGCAGTATTTT. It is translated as CASGLSGGTGDTQYF.

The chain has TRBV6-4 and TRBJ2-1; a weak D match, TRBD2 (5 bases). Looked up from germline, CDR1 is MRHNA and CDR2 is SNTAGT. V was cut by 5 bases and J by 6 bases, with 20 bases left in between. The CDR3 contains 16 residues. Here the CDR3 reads CASSPPNLATCNEQFF. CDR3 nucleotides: TGTGCCAGCAGTCCCCCAAATCTAGCCACCTGCAATGAGCAGTTCTTC.

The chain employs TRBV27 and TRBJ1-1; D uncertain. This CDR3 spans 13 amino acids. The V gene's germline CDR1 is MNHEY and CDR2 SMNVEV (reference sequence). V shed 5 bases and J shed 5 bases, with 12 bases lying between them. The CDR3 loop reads CASSEPNGTEAFF. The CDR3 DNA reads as TGTGCCAGCAGTGAACCGAACGGGACTGAAGCTTTCTTT.

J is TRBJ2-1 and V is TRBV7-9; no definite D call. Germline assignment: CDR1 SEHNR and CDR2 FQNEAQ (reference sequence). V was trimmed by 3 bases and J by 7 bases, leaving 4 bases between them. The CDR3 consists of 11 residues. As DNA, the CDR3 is TGTGCCAGCAGCTTGCAGAATGAGCAGTTCTTC. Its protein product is CASSLQNEQFF. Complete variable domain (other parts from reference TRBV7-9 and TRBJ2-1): DTGVSQNPRHKITKRGQNVTFRCDPISEHNRLYWYRQTLGQGPEFLTYFQNEAQLEKSRLLSDRFSAERPKGSFSTLEIQRTEQGDSAMYLCASSLQNEQFFGPGTRLTVL.

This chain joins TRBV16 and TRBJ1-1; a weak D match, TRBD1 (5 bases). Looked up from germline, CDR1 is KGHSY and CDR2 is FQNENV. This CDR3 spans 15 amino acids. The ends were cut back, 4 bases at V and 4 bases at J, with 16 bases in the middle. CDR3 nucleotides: TGTGCCAGCAGCCTAACCAGTATGGGGGGCACTGAAGCTTTCTTT. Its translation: CASSLTSMGGTEAFF.

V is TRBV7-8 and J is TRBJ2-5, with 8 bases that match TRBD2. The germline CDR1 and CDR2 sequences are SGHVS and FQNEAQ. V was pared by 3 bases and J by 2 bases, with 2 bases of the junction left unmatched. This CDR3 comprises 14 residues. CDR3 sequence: CASSLLAGQETQYF. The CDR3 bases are TGTGCCAGCAGCTTGCTAGCGGGTCAAGAGACCCAGTACTTC.

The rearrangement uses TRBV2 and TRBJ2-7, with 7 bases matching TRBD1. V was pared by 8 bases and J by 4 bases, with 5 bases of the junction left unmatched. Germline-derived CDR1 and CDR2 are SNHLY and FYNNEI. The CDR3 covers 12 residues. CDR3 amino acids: CASRDRPYEQYF. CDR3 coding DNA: TGTGCCAGCCGGGACAGACCTTACGAGCAGTACTTC.

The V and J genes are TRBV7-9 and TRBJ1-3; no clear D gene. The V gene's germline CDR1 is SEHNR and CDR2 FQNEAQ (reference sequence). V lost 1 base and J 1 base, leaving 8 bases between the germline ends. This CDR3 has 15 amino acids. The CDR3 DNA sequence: TGTGCCAGCAGCTTAGTCGGGGAGTCTGGAAACACCATATATTTT. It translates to CASSLVGESGNTIYF.

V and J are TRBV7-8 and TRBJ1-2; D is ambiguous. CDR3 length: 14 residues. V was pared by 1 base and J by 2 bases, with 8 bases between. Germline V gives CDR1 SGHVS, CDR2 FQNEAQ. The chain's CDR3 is CASSLDRINYGYTF. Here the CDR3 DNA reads TGTGCCAGCAGCTTAGACAGAATAAACTATGGCTACACCTTC.

The CDR3 DNA is TGTGCCAGCAGTGCGCCCGTGAACACTGAAGCTTTCTTT. It translates to CASSAPVNTEAFF. The chain joins TRBV6-6 to TRBJ1-1; no reliable D call. In germline, CDR1 is MNHNY, CDR2 SVGAGI (reference sequence). There are 13 residues in the CDR3. Trimming cost V 5 bases and J 0 bases, with 7 bases left between them.

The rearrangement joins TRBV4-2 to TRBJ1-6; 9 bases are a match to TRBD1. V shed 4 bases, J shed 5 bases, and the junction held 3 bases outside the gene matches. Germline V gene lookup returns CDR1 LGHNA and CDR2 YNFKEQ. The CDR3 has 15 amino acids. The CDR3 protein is CASSPRTGDNSPLHF. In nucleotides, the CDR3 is TGTGCCAGCAGCCCACGGACAGGGGATAATTCACCCCTCCACTTT.

This CDR3 is CASSPRTYGELFF. For the CDR3, the DNA is TGTGCCAGCAGTCCTAGAACCTACGGGGAGCTGTTTTTT. This chain uses TRBV11-3 with TRBJ2-2; D call uncertain. The V gene lost 6 bases and the J gene lost 7 bases, with 12 bases spanning the gap. This CDR3 region has 13 residues. Per germline, CDR1 SGHNT and CDR2 YENEEA.

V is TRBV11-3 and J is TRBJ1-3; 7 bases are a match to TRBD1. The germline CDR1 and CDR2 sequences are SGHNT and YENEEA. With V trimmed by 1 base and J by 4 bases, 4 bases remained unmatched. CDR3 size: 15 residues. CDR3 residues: CASSLGGTVGNTIYF. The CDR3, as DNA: TGTGCCAGCAGCTTAGGTGGGACAGTCGGAAACACCATATATTTT.

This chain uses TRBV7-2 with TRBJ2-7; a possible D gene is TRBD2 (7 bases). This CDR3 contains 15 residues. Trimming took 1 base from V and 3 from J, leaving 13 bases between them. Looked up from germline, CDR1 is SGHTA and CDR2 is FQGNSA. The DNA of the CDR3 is TGTGCCAGCAGCTTAGTTGGGGGGGGCGACTACGAGCAGTACTTC. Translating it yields CASSLVGGGDYEQYF.

The CDR3 sequence is CSVGDIMVEKLFF. CDR3 in DNA: TGCAGCGTTGGTGACATCATGGTTGAAAAACTGTTTTTT. V is TRBV29-1 and J is TRBJ1-4; D call uncertain. The V and J ends lost 4 bases and 7 bases respectively, with 13 bases between them. The germline V gene encodes CDR1 SQVTM and CDR2 ANQGSEA. The CDR3 contains 13 residues.

The DNA for the CDR3 is TGTGCCAGCAGCTCAGGGACTAGATGGGGAGAGACCCAGTACTTC. It yields the protein CASSSGTRWGETQYF. The chain couples TRBV7-2 to TRBJ2-5; 8 nucleotides align to TRBD2. V gave up 4 bases and J gave up 4 bases; unmatched junction bases: 8. Germline CDR1 reads SGHTA; CDR2 reads FQGNSA. CDR3 size: 15 residues.